Below are 8 T cell receptor beta chains sequenced from a single sample in a study of Graves' ophthalmopathy and Graves' hyperthyroidism. The study amplified TCR beta CDR3 regions using RNA transcripts. The first-round RT-PCR employed HTBI primers together with the Qiagen OneStep RT-PCR kit. A multiplex PCR was then performed as the second round. TCRdb passed the multiplex PCR reads through MiXCR, listing each CDR3 protein once. Of about 220,000 distinct CDR3 sequences in the sample, 20% to 25% were seen once. Sequencing used peripheral blood. The source is a woman between 50 and 59 years old with Graves' ophthalmopathy.

This clonotype was seen at least ten times. The rearrangement links TRBV7-2 to TRBJ2-7, with no clear D. Trimming removed 1 base at V and 6 bases at J, with 13 bases between. The CDR3 sequence is 14 residues long. CDR1 is SGHTA, CDR2 FQGNSA, per germline. Here the CDR3 DNA reads TGTGCCAGCAGCTTAGAGCACTCGGGCGCCGAGCAGTACTTC. Translating gives CASSLEHSGAEQYF.

The sample holds many counts of this clonotype. V and J are TRBV24-1 and TRBJ2-7; the D call may be TRBD1 or TRBD2 (5 bases each). The CDR3 is 13 residues long. The germline V gene has CDR1 KGHDR and CDR2 SFDVKD. Trimming left V 10 bases short and J 1 base short, with 13 bases between. CDR3 in DNA: TGTGCCACTTCCCGAGGGGTTTCCTACGAGCAGTACTTC. Translated: CATSRGVSYEQYF.

The table lists this clonotype with many counts. This chain links TRBV7-2 with TRBJ2-7, with unresolved D. The CDR3 totals 12 residues. The germline gives CDR1 SGHTA, CDR2 FQGNSA. Trimming pared 1 base from V and 6 bases from J, leaving 7 bases between. For the CDR3, the DNA is TGTGCCAGCAGCTTAGTCCTGGGCGAGCAGTACTTC. It translates to CASSLVLGEQYF.

V usage is TRBV5-1 and J usage is TRBJ2-5; D is unclear. Germline CDR1 reads SGHRS; CDR2 reads YFSETQ. The CDR3 contains 15 residues. Trimming cost V 4 bases and J 4 bases, with 17 bases left between them. The CDR3 DNA reads as TGCGCCAGCAGCCCTAATGTAGGAGCTGGAGAGACCCAGTACTTC. Encoded protein: CASSPNVGAGETQYF.

The rearrangement links TRBV9 to TRBJ2-7; 7 bases align to TRBD2. This CDR3 has 14 amino acids. The ends lost 4 bases at V and 2 bases at J; junction bases unmatched: 6. Germline values: CDR1 SGDLS, CDR2 YYNGEE. The CDR3 reads CASSSSGAPYEQYF. DNA of the CDR3: TGTGCCAGCAGCTCAAGCGGGGCTCCCTACGAGCAGTACTTC.

This clonotype appeared many times. The CDR3 nucleotides read TGTGCCAGCAGCCAAGGAATTAGGGGACCGAACACTGAAGCTTTCTTT. Its protein is CASSQGIRGPNTEAFF. The chain links TRBV4-2 to TRBJ1-1, with D possibly TRBD1 on 5 matching bases. Germline V gene data show CDR1 as LGHNA and CDR2 as YNFKEQ. This CDR3 comprises 16 residues. Trimming left V 1 base short and J 1 base short, with 13 bases between.

The V call is TRBV7-2, the J call TRBJ1-6; D is undetermined. CDR3 length: 13 residues. CDR1 is SGHTA and CDR2 is FQGNSA in the germline V gene. Trimming took 4 bases from V and 10 from J, leaving 11 bases between them. Written as DNA, the CDR3 is TGTGCCAGCAGCTCGGGTTGGGGATCACCCCTCCACTTT. Encoded protein: CASSSGWGSPLHF.

This clonotype was detected many times. V and J are TRBV6-1 and TRBJ1-2; a weak D match, TRBD1 (5 bases). The CDR3 is made up of 13 amino acids. Germline assignment: CDR1 MNHNS and CDR2 SASEGT. Trimming pared 3 bases from V and 4 bases from J, leaving 9 bases between. This CDR3 reads CASSEGRSYGYTF. The CDR3 DNA follows: TGTGCCAGCAGTGAGGGACGGAGCTATGGCTACACCTTC.